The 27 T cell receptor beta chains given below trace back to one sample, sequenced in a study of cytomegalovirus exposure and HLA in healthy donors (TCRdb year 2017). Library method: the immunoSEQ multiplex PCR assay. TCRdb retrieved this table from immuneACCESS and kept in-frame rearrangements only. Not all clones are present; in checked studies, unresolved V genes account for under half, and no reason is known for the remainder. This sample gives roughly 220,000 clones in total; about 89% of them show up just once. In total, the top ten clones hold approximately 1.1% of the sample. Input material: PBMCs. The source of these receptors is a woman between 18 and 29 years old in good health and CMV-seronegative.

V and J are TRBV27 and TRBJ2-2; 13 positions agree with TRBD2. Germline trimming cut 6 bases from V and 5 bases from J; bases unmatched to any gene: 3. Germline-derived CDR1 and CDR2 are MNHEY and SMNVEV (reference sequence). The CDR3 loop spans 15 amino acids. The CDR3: CASRLAGGPTGELFF. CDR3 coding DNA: TGTGCCAGCAGACTAGCGGGAGGGCCAACCGGGGAGCTGTTTTTT.

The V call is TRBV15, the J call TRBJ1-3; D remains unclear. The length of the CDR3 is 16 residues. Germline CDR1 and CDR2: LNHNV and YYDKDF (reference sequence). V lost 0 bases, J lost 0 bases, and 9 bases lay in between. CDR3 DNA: TGTGCCACCAGCAGAGATATAGTACTCTCTGGAAACACCATATATTTT. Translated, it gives CATSRDIVLSGNTIYF.

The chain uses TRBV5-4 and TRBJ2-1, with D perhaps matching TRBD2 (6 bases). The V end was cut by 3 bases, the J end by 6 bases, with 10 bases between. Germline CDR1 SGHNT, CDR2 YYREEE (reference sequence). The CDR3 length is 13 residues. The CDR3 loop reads CASSSDGGNEQFF. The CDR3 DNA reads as TGTGCCAGCAGCTCCGACGGGGGCAATGAGCAGTTCTTC.

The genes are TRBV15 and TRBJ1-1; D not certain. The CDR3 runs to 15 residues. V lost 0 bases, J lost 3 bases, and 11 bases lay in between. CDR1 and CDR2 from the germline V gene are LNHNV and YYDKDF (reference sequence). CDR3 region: CATSRDPTSYTEAFF. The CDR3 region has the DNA TGTGCCACCAGCAGAGATCCTACCTCGTACACTGAAGCTTTCTTT.

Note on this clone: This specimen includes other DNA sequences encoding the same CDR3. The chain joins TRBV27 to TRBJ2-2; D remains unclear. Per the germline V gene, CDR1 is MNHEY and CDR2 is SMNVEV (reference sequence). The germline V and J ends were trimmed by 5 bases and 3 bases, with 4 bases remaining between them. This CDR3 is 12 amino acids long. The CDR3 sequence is CASSPDTGELFF. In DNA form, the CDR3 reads TGTGCCAGCAGTCCCGACACCGGGGAGCTGTTTTTT.

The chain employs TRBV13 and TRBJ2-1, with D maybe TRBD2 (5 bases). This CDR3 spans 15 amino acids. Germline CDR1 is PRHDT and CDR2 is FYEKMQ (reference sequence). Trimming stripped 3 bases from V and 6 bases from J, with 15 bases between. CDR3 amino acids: CASSFILARPNEQFF. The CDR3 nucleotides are TGTGCCAGCAGCTTCATTCTAGCCCGACCCAATGAGCAGTTCTTC.

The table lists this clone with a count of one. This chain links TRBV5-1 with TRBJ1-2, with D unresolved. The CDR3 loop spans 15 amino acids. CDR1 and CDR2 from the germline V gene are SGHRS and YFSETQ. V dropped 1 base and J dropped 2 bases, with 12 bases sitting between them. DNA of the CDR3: TGCGCCAGCAGCTTGTTGTCCAGGCCCAACTATGGCTACACCTTC. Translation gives CASSLLSRPNYGYTF. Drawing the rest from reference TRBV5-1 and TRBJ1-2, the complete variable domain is KAGVTQTPRYLIKTRGQQVTLSCSPISGHRSVSWYQQTPGQGLQFLFEYFSETQRNKGNFPGRFSGRQFSNSRSEMNVSTLELGDSALYLCASSLLSRPNYGYTFGSGTRLTVV.

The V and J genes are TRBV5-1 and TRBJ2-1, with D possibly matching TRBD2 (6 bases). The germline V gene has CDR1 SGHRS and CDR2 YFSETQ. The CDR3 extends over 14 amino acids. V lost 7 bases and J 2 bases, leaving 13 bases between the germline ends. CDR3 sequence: CASRDGSPYNEQFF. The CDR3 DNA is TGCGCCAGCCGGGACGGGAGCCCCTACAATGAGCAGTTCTTC.

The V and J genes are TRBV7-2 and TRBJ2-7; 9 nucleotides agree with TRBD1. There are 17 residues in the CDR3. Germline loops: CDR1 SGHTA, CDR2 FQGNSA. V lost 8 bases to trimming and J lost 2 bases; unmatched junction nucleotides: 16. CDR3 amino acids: CASRTFPKGDRAYEQYF. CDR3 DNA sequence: TGTGCCAGCCGAACCTTCCCCAAAGGGGACAGGGCCTACGAGCAGTACTTC. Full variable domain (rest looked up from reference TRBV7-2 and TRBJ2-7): GAGVSQSPSNKVTEKGKDVELRCDPISGHTALYWYRQSLGQGLEFLIYFQGNSAPDKSGLPSDRFSAERTGGSVSTLTIQRTQQEDSAVYLCASRTFPKGDRAYEQYFGPGTRLTVT.

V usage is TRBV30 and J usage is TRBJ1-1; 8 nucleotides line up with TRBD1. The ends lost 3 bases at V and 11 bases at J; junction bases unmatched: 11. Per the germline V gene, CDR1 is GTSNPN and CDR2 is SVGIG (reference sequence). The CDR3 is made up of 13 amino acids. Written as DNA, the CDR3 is TGTGCCTGGAGCGAAGACAGGGGAGCGCGGGCTTTCTTT. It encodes CAWSEDRGARAFF.

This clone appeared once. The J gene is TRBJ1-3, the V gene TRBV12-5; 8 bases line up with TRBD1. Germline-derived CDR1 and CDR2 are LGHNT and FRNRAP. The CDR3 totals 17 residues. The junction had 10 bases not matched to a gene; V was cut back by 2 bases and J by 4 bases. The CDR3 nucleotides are TGTGCTAGTGGTTTGTGGGGACAGGCCCTAAAGGGAAACACCATATATTTT. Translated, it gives CASGLWGQALKGNTIYF.

Here the CDR3 DNA reads TGTGCCAGCAGCCGTAGCTTCTCGGGACAGGGGCTCCATGGCTACACCTTC. As protein: CASSRSFSGQGLHGYTF. The chain is built from TRBV28 and TRBJ1-2; 10 nucleotides match TRBD1. Germline-derived CDR1 and CDR2 are MDHEN and SYDVKM. The CDR3 has 17 amino acids. With 6 bases clipped from V and 6 bases from J, the junction kept 16 bases outside the gene matches.

The CDR3 spells CATEPPVKGNQPQHF. For the CDR3, the DNA is TGTGCCACGGAGCCACCAGTCAAAGGCAATCAGCCCCAGCATTTT. This sequence joins TRBV6-5 and TRBJ1-5, with D uncertain. Germline-derived CDR1 and CDR2 are MNHEY and SVGAGI. V shed 10 bases and J shed 2 bases, with 18 bases lying between them. This CDR3 is built from 15 residues.

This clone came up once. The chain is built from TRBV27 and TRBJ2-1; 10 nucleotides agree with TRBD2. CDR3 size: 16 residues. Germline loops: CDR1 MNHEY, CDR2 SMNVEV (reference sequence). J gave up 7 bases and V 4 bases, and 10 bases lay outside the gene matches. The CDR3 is CASSSLTKREGNEQFF. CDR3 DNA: TGTGCCAGCAGTTCCCTGACTAAGCGGGAGGGAAATGAGCAGTTCTTC.

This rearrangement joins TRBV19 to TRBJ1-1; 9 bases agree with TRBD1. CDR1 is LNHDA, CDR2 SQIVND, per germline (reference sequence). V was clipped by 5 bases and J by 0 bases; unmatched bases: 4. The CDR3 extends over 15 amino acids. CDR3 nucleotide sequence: TGTGCCAGTAGTGTCGGACAGGGGTTGAACACTGAAGCTTTCTTT. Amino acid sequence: CASSVGQGLNTEAFF.

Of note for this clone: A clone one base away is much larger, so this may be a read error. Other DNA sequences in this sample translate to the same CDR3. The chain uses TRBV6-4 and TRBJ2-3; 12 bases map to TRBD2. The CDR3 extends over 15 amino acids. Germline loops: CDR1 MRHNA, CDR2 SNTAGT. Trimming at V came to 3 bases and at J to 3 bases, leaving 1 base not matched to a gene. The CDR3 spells CASSDGTSGTDTQYF. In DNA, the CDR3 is TGTGCCAGCAGTGATGGGACTAGCGGGACAGATACGCAGTATTTT.

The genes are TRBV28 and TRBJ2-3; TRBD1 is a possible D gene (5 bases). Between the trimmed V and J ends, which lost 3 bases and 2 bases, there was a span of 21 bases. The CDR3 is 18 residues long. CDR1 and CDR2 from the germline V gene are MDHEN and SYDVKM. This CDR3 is CASSLLGASRTNTDTQYF. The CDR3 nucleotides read TGTGCCAGCAGTTTGTTAGGGGCCTCGAGGACCAACACAGATACGCAGTATTTT. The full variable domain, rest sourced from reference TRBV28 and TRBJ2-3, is DVKVTQSSRYLVKRTGEKVFLECVQDMDHENMFWYRQDPGLGLRLIYFSYDVKMKEKGDIPEGYSVSREKKERFSLILESASTNQTSMYLCASSLLGASRTNTDTQYFGPGTRLTVL.

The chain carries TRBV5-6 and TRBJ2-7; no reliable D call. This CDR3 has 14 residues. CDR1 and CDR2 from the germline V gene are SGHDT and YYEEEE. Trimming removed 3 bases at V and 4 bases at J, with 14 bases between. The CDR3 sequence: CASSSTAKLYEQYF. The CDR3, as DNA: TGTGCCAGCAGCTCGACCGCTAAACTATACGAGCAGTACTTC.

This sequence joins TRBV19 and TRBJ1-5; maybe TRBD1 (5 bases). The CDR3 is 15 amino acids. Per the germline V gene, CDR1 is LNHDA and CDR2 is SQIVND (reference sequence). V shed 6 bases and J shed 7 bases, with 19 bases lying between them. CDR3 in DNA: TGTGCCAGTAGCCATGGACATCCAACCGGGCAGCCCCAGCATTTT. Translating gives CASSHGHPTGQPQHF.

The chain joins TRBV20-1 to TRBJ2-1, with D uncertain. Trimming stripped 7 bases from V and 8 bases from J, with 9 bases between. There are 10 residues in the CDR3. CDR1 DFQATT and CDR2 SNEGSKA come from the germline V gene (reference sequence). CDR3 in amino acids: CSVPVYEQFF. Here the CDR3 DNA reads TGCAGTGTTCCCGTCTATGAGCAGTTCTTC.

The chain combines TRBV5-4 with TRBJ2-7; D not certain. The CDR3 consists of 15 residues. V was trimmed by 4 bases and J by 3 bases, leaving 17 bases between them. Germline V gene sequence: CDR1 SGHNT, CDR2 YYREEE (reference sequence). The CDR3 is CASSPSVYFRYEQYF. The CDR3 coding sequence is TGTGCCAGCAGCCCCTCCGTGTATTTTCGCTACGAGCAGTACTTC.

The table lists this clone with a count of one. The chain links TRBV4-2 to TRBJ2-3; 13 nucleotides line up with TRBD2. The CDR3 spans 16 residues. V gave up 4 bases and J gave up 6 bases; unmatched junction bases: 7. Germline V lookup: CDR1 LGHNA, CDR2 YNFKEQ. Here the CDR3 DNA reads TGTGCCAGCAGCCCCGACACTAGCGGGGGGGCGGATACGCAGTATTTT. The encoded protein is CASSPDTSGGADTQYF.

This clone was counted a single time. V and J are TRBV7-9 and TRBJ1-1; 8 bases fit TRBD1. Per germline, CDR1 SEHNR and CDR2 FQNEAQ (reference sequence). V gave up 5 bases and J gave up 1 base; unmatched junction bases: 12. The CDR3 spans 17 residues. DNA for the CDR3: TGTGCCAGCAGCGTACAGGGGGTAATGGGAGGGAACACTGAAGCTTTCTTT. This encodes CASSVQGVMGGNTEAFF.

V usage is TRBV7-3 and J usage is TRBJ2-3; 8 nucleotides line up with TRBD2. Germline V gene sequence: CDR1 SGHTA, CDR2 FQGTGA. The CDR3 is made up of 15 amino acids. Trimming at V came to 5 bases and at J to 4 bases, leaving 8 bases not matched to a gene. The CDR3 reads CASSPRSGSADTQYF. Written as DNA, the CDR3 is TGTGCCAGCAGCCCCAGGAGCGGGAGCGCAGATACGCAGTATTTT.

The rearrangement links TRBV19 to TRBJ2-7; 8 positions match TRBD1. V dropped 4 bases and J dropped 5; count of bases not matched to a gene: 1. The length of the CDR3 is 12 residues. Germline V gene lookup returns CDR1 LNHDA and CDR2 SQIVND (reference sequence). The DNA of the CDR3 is TGTGCCAGTAGTAGGGACAGGCACGAGCAGTACTTC. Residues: CASSRDRHEQYF.

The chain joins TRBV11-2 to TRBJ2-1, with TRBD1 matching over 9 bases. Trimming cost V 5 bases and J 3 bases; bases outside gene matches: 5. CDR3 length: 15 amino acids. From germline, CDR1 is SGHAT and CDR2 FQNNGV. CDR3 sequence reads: CASSPTGGHYNEQFF. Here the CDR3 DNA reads TGTGCCAGCAGCCCGACAGGGGGGCACTACAATGAGCAGTTCTTC.

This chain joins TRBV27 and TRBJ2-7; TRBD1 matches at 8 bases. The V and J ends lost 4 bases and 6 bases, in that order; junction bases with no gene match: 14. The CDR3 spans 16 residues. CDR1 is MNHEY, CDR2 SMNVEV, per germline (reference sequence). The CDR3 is CASSSLLGTGISEQYF. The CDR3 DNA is TGTGCCAGCAGTTCCCTCCTGGGGACAGGTATCAGCGAGCAGTACTTC.